The sequence of this TCR beta chain was determined in a study of T cells in Graves' hyperthyroidism and ophthalmopathy. This CDR3 region has 15 residues. Findings and caveats of the study: In the blood, most expanded thyroid clonotypes above 0.001 appeared as well. The model's output predicted ophthalmopathy at a median of about 6.5 months prior to onset. Ophthalmopathy and stable hyperthyroidism were told apart by a 13 V-J model.

Patients were excluded for uncontrolled infection, other autoimmune disease, pregnancy or lactation. As to this clonotype: Its antigen is not identified.

Amplified TCR beta CDR3 regions came from RNA transcripts. A first-round RT-PCR of the TCR CDR3 used the HTBI primer set. Each CDR3 protein gets one entry after TCRdb re-called the multiplex PCR reads with MiXCR. The repertoire holds around 600,000 distinct CDR3 sequences, with about 45% as singletons. This chain uses TRBV12-1 with TRBJ1-1. TRBV12-1 is a recognized pseudogene. The TCR was taken from an adult man with Graves' disease, either hyperthyroidism or ophthalmopathy (not recorded which). Material for sequencing was peripheral blood or thyroid tissue (not recorded which). The CDR3 is CASSFRGGMNTEAFF. The CDR3 DNA follows: TGTGCCAGCAGCTTTCGGGGGGGTATGAACACTGAAGCTTTCTTT.